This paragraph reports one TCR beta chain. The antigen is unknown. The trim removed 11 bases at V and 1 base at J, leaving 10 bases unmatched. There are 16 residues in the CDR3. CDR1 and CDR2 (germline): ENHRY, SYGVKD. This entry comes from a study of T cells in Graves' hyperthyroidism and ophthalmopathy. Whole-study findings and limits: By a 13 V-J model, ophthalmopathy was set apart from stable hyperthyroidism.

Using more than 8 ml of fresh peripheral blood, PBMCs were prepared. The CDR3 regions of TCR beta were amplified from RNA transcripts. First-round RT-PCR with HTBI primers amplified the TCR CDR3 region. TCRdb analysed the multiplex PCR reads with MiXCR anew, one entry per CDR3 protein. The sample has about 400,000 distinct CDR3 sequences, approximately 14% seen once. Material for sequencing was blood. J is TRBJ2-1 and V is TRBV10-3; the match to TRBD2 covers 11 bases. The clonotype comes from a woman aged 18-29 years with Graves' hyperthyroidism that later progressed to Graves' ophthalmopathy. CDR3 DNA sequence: TGTGCCTTCGGGACTAGCGGTCATCTTTCCTACAATGAGCAGTTCTTC. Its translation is CAFGTSGHLSYNEQFF.